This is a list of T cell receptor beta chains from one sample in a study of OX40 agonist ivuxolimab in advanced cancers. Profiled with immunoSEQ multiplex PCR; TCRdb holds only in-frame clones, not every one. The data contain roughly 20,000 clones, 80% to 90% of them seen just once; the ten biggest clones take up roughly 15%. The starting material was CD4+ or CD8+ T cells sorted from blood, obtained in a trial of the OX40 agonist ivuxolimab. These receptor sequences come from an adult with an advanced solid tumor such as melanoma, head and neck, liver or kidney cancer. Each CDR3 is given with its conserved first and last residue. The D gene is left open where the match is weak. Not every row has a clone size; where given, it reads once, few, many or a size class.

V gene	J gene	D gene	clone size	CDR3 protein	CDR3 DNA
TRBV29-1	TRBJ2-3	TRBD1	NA	CSAAGTGGGTDTQYF	TGCAGCGCCGCCGGGACAGGGGGAGGCACAGATACGCAGTATTTT
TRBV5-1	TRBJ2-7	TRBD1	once	CASSGATGVNTYEQYF	TGCGCCAGCAGCGGGGCGACAGGGGTGAATACCTACGAGCAGTACTTC
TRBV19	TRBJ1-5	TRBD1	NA	CASSMSQGAWRTHF	TGTGCCAGTAGTATGAGTCAGGGGGCTTGGCGTACGCATTTT
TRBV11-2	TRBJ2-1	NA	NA	CASRQPGLYNEQFF	TGTGCCAGCAGACAACCGGGACTGTACAATGAGCAGTTCTTC
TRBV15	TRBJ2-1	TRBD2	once	CATSRLGAGLAGVNEQFF	TGTGCCACCAGCAGATTGGGCGCGGGACTAGCGGGGGTAAATGAGCAGTTCTTC
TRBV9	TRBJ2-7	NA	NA	CASSAYGRSDEQYF	TGTGCCAGCAGCGCTTACGGGAGAAGCGACGAGCAGTACTTC
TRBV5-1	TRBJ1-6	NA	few	CASSYGSVKSSYNSPLHF	TGCGCCAGCAGCTACGGGAGCGTCAAGAGCTCCTATAATTCACCCCTCCACTTT
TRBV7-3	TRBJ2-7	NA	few	CASSPGRTGTSDEQYF	TGTGCCAGCAGCCCGGGCCGAACAGGGACCTCCGACGAGCAGTACTTC
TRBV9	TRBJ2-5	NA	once	CASSVAPGSGQETQYF	TGTGCCAGCAGCGTAGCCCCCGGGTCGGGCCAAGAGACCCAGTACTTC
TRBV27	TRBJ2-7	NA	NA	CASSPTGLPGWQYF	TGTGCCAGCAGTCCAACCGGGCTCCCCGGATGGCAGTACTTC
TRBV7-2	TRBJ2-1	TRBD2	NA	CASSSSGGPNEQFF	TGTGCCAGCAGCTCTAGCGGGGGCCCGAATGAGCAGTTCTTC
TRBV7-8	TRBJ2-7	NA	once	CASSLVRAANEQYF	TGTGCCAGCAGCTTAGTCAGGGCAGCAAACGAGCAGTACTTC
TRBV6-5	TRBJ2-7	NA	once	CASSPTPSYEQYF	TGTGCCAGCAGTCCCACCCCCAGCTACGAGCAGTACTTC
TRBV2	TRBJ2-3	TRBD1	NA	CASRDRGDTQYF	TGTGCCAGCAGGGACAGGGGGGATACGCAGTATTTT
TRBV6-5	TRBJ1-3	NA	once	CASSYSGTRGNTIYF	TGTGCCAGCAGTTACTCCGGGACGCGTGGAAACACCATATATTTT
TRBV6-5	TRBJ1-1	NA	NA	CASSYSLAEAFF	TGTGCCAGCAGTTACTCGCTGGCTGAAGCTTTCTTT
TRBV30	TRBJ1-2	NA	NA	CAWSRRRYGYTF	TGTGCCTGGAGTAGGAGACGCTATGGCTACACCTTC
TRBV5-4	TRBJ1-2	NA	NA	CASSRSGTDLRDGYTF	TGTGCCAGCAGCCGATCAGGGACCGACTTACGGGATGGCTACACCTTC
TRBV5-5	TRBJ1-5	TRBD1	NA	CASSFRTGGNQPQHF	TGTGCCAGCAGCTTCCGGACAGGGGGCAATCAGCCCCAGCATTTT
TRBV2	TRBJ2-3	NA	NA	CASSEGRGHADTQYF	TGTGCCAGCAGTGAAGGGCGGGGGCACGCAGATACGCAGTATTTT
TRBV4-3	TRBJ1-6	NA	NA	CASSQSGNSPLHF	TGCGCCAGCAGCCAATCCGGTAATTCACCCCTCCACTTT
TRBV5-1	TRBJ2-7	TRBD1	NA	CASSREGGGSYEQYF	TGCGCCAGCAGCAGGGAAGGGGGCGGTTCCTACGAGCAGTACTTC
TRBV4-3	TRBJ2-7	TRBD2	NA	CASSQTAALAGGLYEQYF	TGCGCCAGCAGCCAAACGGCGGCACTAGCGGGAGGCCTCTACGAGCAGTACTTC
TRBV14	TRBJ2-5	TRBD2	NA	CASSPAGGQLAQYF	TGTGCCAGCAGCCCAGCGGGAGGGCAACTGGCCCAGTACTTC
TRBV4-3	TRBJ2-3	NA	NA	CASSQVRGGNTQYF	TGCGCCAGCAGCCAAGTTAGGGGAGGAAATACGCAGTATTTT
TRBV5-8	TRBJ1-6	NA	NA	CASQVSYNSPLHF	TGTGCCAGCCAAGTCTCCTATAATTCACCCCTCCACTTT
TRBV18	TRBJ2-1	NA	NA	CASSPPTGYNEQFF	TGTGCCAGCTCACCACCCACAGGTTACAATGAGCAGTTCTTC
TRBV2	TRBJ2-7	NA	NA	CASSPSSYEQYF	TGTGCCAGCAGCCCGTCTAGCTACGAGCAGTACTTC
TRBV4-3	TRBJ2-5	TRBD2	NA	CASSQELAEETQYF	TGCGCCAGCAGCCAAGAGCTAGCGGAAGAGACCCAGTACTTC
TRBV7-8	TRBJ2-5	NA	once	CASSRGVVETQYF	TGTGCCAGCAGCCGAGGAGTAGTAGAGACCCAGTACTTC
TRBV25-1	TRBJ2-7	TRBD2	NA	CASKTVGTSGRGEQYF	TGTGCCAGCAAAACGGTAGGGACTAGCGGGCGAGGCGAGCAGTACTTC
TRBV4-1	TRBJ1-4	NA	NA	CASSPLIGSGEKLFF	TGCGCCAGCAGCCCCCTAATAGGGTCGGGGGAAAAACTGTTTTTT
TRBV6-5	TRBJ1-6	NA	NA	CASSISQYNSPLHF	TGTGCCAGCAGTATAAGTCAGTATAATTCACCCCTCCACTTT
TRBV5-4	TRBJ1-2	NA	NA	CASSLGDFEGGYTF	TGTGCCAGCAGCTTGGGGGATTTTGAGGGTGGCTACACCTTC
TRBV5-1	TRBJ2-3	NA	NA	CASSAAGGIADTQYF	TGCGCCAGCAGCGCTGCAGGGGGGATTGCAGATACGCAGTATTTT
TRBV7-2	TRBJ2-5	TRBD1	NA	CASSFQQGEGETQYF	TGTGCCAGCAGCTTTCAACAGGGGGAAGGGGAGACCCAGTACTTC
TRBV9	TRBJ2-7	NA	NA	CASSVGPPGYEQYF	TGTGCCAGCAGCGTCGGCCCGCCGGGTTACGAGCAGTACTTC
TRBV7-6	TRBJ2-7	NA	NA	CASSLSMSGAEQYF	TGTGCCAGCAGCTTATCTATGTCCGGGGCCGAGCAGTACTTC
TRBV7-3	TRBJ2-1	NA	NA	CASSLGQRAEQFF	TGTGCCAGCAGCTTAGGGCAGCGGGCTGAGCAGTTCTTC
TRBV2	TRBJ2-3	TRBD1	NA	CASSERDRISTDTQYF	TGTGCCAGCAGTGAAAGGGACAGGATAAGCACAGATACGCAGTATTTT
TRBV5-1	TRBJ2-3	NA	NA	CASSSGRLPDTQYF	TGCGCCAGCAGCTCTGGCAGATTACCGGATACGCAGTATTTT
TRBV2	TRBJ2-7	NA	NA	CASRLETYEQYF	TGTGCCAGCAGGCTGGAGACATACGAGCAGTACTTC
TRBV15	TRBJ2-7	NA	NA	CATSSGHVGGYEQYF	TGTGCCACCAGCAGCGGACACGTGGGAGGCTACGAGCAGTACTTC
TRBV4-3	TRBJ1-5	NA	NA	CASSQDKALAQPQHF	TGCGCCAGCAGCCAAGATAAGGCGTTGGCCCAGCCCCAGCATTTT
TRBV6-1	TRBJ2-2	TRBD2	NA	CASSRRGANTGELFF	TGTGCCAGCAGTAGACGGGGGGCGAACACCGGGGAGCTGTTTTTT
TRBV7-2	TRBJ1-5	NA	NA	CASSLEAAFNQPQHF	TGTGCCAGCAGCTTAGAAGCGGCCTTCAATCAGCCCCAGCATTTT
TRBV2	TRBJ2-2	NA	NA	CASRPANTGELFF	TGTGCCAGCAGGCCGGCGAACACCGGGGAGCTGTTTTTT
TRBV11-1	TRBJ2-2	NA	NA	CASSLGRGRSGELFF	TGTGCCAGCAGCTTAGGGCGGGGGCGGAGCGGGGAGCTGTTTTTT
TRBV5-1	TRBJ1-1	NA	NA	CASRRRPRDTEAFF	TGCGCCAGCAGGCGCCGGCCCCGAGACACTGAAGCTTTCTTT
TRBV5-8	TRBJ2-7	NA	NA	CASSLSGTEQYF	TGTGCCAGCAGCTTGTCAGGGACCGAGCAGTACTTC
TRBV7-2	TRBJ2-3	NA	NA	CASSFQGDTQYF	TGTGCCAGCAGCTTTCAGGGGGATACGCAGTATTTT
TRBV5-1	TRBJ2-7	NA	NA	CASSPSGGVAYEQYF	TGCGCCAGCAGCCCCTCCGGCGGGGTCGCCTACGAGCAGTACTTC
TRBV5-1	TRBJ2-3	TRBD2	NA	CASMRGGSTDTQYF	TGCGCCAGCATGCGGGGGGGCAGCACAGATACGCAGTATTTT
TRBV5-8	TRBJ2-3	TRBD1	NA	CASSLAGTGPTDTQYF	TGTGCCAGCAGCTTGGCTGGGACAGGTCCCACAGATACGCAGTATTTT
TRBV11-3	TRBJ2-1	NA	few	CASSPTPYEQFF	TGTGCCAGCAGCCCTACTCCGTATGAGCAGTTCTTC
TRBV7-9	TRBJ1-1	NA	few	CASSLTMNTEAFF	TGTGCCAGCAGCTTAACAATGAACACTGAAGCTTTCTTT
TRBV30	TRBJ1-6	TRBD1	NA	CAWPTGRGNSPLHF	TGTGCCTGGCCGACAGGGAGGGGTAATTCACCCCTCCACTTT
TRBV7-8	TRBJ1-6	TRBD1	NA	CASRGGTDHSPLHF	TGTGCCAGCAGAGGCGGGACAGATCATTCACCCCTCCACTTT
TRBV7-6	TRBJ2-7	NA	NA	CASSPDSTSRNEQYF	TGTGCCAGCAGCCCCGACTCGACCTCGCGTAACGAGCAGTACTTC
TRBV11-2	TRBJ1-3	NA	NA	CASSLMSTGNTIYF	TGTGCCAGCAGCTTAATGTCTACTGGAAACACCATATATTTT